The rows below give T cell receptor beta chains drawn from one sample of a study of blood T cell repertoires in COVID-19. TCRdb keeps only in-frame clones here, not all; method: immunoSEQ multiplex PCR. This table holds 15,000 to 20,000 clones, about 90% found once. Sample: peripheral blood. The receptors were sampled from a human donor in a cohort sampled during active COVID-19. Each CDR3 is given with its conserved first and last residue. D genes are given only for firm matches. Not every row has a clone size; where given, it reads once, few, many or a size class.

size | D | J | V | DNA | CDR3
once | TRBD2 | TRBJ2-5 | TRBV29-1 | TGCAGCGTTGAGTTAAGCGGGGGGGCCTACCTGGGAGAGACCCAGTACTTC | CSVELSGGAYLGETQYF
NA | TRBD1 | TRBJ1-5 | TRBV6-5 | TGTGCCAGCAGTTACTCGACAGGGGGGAACAATCAGCCCCAGCATTTT | CASSYSTGGNNQPQHF
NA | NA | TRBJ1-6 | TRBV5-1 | TGCGCCAGCAGCTCCGGGCGCAGGCGCGGGCACTATAATTCACCCCTCCACTTT | CASSSGRRRGHYNSPLHF
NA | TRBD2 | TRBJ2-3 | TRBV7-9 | TGTGCCAGCAGCTCCGGACTAGCGGGGAGCACAGATACGCAGTATTTT | CASSSGLAGSTDTQYF
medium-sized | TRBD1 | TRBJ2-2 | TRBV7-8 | TGTGCCAGCAGCCTAGACTCGACAGGGTACGCCGGGGAGCTGTTTTTT | CASSLDSTGYAGELFF
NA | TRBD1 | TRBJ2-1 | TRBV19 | TGTGCCAGTAGGGCGGGGGACAGGGGTGATGGGGATGAGCAGTTCTTC | CASRAGDRGDGDEQFF
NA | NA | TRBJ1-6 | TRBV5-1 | TGCGCCAGCAGCTTAGTAGGACTGTCCCGCTCCTATAATTCACCCCTCCACTTT | CASSLVGLSRSYNSPLHF
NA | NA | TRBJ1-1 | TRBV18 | TGTGCCAGCTCACCCGAGCTGACAGGTCGTGAAGCTTTCTTT | CASSPELTGREAFF
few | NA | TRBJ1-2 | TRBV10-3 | TGTGCCATCAGTAACGACAGACTGAGCTATGGCTACACCTTC | CAISNDRLSYGYTF
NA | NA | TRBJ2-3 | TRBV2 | TGTGCCAGCAGCGGGGAATTTGGCACAGATACGCAGTATTTT | CASSGEFGTDTQYF
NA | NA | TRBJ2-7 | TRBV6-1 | TGTGCCAGCAGTGAATTTGGGGGGGCAGATTCCTACGAGCAGTACTTC | CASSEFGGADSYEQYF
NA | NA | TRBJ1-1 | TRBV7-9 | TGTGCCAGCAGCCAGGGGACACCGAACACTGAAGCTTTCTTT | CASSQGTPNTEAFF
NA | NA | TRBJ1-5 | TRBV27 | TGTGCCAGCAGTTTACGGCTCAGGGTAGATCAGCCCCAGCATTTT | CASSLRLRVDQPQHF
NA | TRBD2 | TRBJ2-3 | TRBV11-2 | TGTGCCAGCAGCTCCTGGACTAGCGGGGGTGCAGATACGCAGTATTTT | CASSSWTSGGADTQYF
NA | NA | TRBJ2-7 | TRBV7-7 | TGTGCCAGCAGCCTGGGCCCAGAGTACGAGCAGTACTTC | CASSLGPEYEQYF
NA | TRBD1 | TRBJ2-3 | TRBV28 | TGTGCCAGCAGCCCATGGGGGACAGGGGGAGATACGCAGTATTTT | CASSPWGTGGDTQYF
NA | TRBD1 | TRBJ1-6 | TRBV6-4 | TGTGCCAGCAGAGACTCGGACAGGGGCCTATCACCCCTCCACTTT | CASRDSDRGLSPLHF
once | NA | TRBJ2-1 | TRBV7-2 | TGTGCCAGCAGCGGAGGGCAAAACTCCTACAATGAGCAGTTCTTC | CASSGGQNSYNEQFF
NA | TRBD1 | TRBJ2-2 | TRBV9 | TGTGCCAGCAGCCCCCGGGACAGGCAGAACACCGGGGAGCTGTTTTTT | CASSPRDRQNTGELFF
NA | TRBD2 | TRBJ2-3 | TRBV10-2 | TGCGCCAGCAGTGAAAGTAGAAGCGGGGGGGCGACTAGCACAGATACGCAGTATTTT | CASSESRSGGATSTDTQYF
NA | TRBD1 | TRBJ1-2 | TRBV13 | TGTGCCAGCAGCCGACTCACAGGGGCCAACTATGGCTACACCTTC | CASSRLTGANYGYTF
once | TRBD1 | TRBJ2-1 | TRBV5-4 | TGTGCCAGCAGCCAGGACAGGTCCTCCTACAATGAGCAGTTCTTC | CASSQDRSSYNEQFF
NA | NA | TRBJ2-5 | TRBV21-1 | TGTGCCAGCAGCAAAGTCGAGCGGGGGGAAAGAAAAGAGACCCAGTACTTC | CASSKVERGERKETQYF
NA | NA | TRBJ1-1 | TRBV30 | TGTGCCTGGAGTGTACCGGAGGAAGGTACTGAAGCTTTCTTT | CAWSVPEEGTEAFF
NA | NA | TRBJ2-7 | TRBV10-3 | TGTGCCATCAGTGATCAAACGGGGGATTACTACGAGCAGTACTTC | CAISDQTGDYYEQYF
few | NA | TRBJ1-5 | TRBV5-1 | TGCGCCAGCAGCTTGGCCACAGGGAGCAATCAGCCCCAGCATTTT | CASSLATGSNQPQHF
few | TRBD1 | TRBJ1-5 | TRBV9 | TGTGCCAGCAGCGCCGGGACAGGGTTTAGCAATCAGCCCCAGCATTTT | CASSAGTGFSNQPQHF
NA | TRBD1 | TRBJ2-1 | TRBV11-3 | TGTGCCAGCAGCCTTGGACAGGGCTACAATGAGCAGTTCTTC | CASSLGQGYNEQFF
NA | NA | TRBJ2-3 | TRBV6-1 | TGTGCCAGCAGTGAGCGGTTGCCTAGCACAGATACGCAGTATTTT | CASSERLPSTDTQYF
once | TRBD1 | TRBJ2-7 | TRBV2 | TGTGCCAGCTCGAGACAGGGGGGCCCCTACGAGCAGTACTTC | CASSRQGGPYEQYF
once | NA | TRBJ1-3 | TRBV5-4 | TGTGCCAGCAGCTTTAAGGGGGACACCATATATTTT | CASSFKGDTIYF